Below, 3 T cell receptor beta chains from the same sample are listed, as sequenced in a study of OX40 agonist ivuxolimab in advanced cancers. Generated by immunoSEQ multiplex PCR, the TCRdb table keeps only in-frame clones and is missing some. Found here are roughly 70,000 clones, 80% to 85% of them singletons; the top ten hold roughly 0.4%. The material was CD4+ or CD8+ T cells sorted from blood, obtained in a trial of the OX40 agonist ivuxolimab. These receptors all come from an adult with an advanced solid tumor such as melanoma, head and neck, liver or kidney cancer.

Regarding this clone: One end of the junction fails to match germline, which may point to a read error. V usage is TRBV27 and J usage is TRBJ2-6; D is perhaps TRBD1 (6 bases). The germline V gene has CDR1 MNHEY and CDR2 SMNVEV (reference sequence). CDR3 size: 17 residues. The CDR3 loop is CASNPETGPSGANVLTF. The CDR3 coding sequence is TGTGCCAGCAATCCGGAGACAGGTCCGTCTGGCGCCAACGTCCTGACTTTC.

The CDR3 nucleotides are TGCGCCAGCAGCTTGGAAGGGAACACTGAAGCTTTCTTT. Residues: CASSLEGNTEAFF. The V and J genes are TRBV5-1 and TRBJ1-1; D gene ambiguous. The CDR3 consists of 13 residues. V lost 0 bases and J 1 base, leaving 4 bases between the germline ends. CDR1 and CDR2 from the germline V gene are SGHRS and YFSETQ.

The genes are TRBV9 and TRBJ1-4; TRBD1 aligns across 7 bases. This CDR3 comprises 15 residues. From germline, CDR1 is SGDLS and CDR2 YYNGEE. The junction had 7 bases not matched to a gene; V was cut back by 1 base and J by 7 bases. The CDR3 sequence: CASSVSTGWIEKLFF. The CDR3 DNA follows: TGTGCCAGCAGCGTATCGACAGGGTGGATTGAAAAACTGTTTTTT.